This TCR beta chain was sequenced for a study of cytomegalovirus exposure and HLA in healthy donors. For the study at large: The roughly 120 validation repertoires, a later analysis reported, used the same platform as the approximately 670 repertoires from the first cohort.

The CDR3 has 13 amino acids. Between the trimmed V and J ends, which lost 0 bases and 4 bases, there was a span of 5 bases. Germline CDR1 is SGHNT and CDR2 is YYREEE (reference sequence). Sequencing used immunoSEQ multiplex PCR; TCRdb keeps in-frame clones, though not all of them. The repertoire holds 150,000 to 250,000 clones, with roughly 81% as singletons. Sequenced material: PBMCs. This chain uses TRBV5-4 with TRBJ2-1, with D unresolved. This receptor was taken from a woman younger than 45 in good health and CMV-seronegative. CDR3 amino acids: CASSLERYNEQFF. The CDR3 DNA sequence: TGTGCCAGCAGCTTGGAGAGGTACAATGAGCAGTTCTTC.